This T cell receptor beta chain comes out of a study of blood T cell repertoires in COVID-19. Overall study: Samples taken during acute and convalescent COVID-19 were collected in the United States, Italy and Spain. PBMCs, B-cell-depleted T cells, or T cells provided the cDNA or gDNA that made up the material.

As handled by the study authors: Quantification of nucleated cells was approximated via reference gene primer amplification. Assay used: immunoSEQ multiplex PCR; TCRdb lists only in-frame clones, some missing. Clone size and the V and J calls come from that table; the DNA yielded D and trimming. The sample lists approximately 350,000 clones, approximately 89% seen once, with less than 3.5% in the top ten. The sequencing input was peripheral blood. This receptor was obtained from a woman aged 18-30 years who had recovered from COVID-19.

CDR3 sequence: CASSLDRGNQPQHF. The CDR3 DNA is TGTGCCAGCAGTCTGGACAGGGGCAATCAGCCCCAGCATTTT. The chain is built from TRBV2 and TRBJ1-5; 8 nucleotides align to TRBD1. Looked up from germline, CDR1 is SNHLY and CDR2 is FYNNEI. Trimming took 5 bases from V and 2 from J; bases not matched to a gene: 2. The CDR3 spans 14 residues.